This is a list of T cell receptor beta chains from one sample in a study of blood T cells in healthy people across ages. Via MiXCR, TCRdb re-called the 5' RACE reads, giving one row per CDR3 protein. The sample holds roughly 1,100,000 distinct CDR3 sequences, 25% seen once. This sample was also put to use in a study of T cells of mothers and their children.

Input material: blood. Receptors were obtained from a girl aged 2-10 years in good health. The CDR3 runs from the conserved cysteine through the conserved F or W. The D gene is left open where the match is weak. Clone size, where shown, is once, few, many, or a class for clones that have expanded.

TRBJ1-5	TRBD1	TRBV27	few	CASSLGDRLGQPQHF	TGTGCCAGCAGTTTGGGGGACAGGTTGGGTCAGCCCCAGCATTTT
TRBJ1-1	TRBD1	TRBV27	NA	CASTDLGDRVNTEAFF	TGTGCCAGCACCGATCTGGGGGACAGAGTGAACACTGAAGCTTTCTTT
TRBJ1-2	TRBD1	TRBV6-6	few	CASSYQGTVYGYTF	TGTGCCAGCAGTTACCAGGGGACAGTCTATGGCTACACCTTC
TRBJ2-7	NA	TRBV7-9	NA	CASTNRAEQYF	TGTGCCAGCACCAACCGAGCGGAGCAGTACTTC
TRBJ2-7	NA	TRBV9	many	CASSVSPGVAPYEQYF	TGTGCCAGCAGCGTATCACCGGGAGTGGCCCCCTACGAGCAGTACTTC
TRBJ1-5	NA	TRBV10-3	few	CAISEYYGQVNNQPQHF	TGTGCCATCAGTGAGTATTATGGCCAGGTTAACAATCAGCCCCAGCATTTT
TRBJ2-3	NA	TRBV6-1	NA	CASSDRGGATDTQYF	TGTGCCAGCAGTGATCGTGGAGGGGCCACAGATACGCAGTATTTT
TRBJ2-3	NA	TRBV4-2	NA	CASSQDPRGSDTQYF	TGTGCCAGCAGCCAAGATCCAAGGGGGTCAGATACGCAGTATTTT
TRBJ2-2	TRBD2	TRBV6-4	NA	CASSITAGTSGVTGELFF	TGTGCCAGCAGTATCACAGCCGGGACTAGCGGTGTCACCGGGGAGCTGTTTTTT
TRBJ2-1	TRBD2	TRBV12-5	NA	CASGSGTSGRRDEQFF	TGTGCTAGTGGCTCCGGGACTAGCGGGAGGCGAGATGAGCAGTTCTTC
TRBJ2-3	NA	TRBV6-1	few	CASQQGGGRDTQYF	TGTGCCAGCCAACAGGGCGGGGGAAGAGATACGCAGTATTTT
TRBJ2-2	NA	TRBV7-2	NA	CASSRGSPGELFF	TGTGCCAGCAGCCGGGGGAGCCCCGGGGAGCTGTTTTTT
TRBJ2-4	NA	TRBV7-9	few	CASSRVGLGNIQYF	TGTGCCAGCAGCCGCGTGGGGTTGGGGAACATTCAGTACTTC
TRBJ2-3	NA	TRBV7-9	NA	CASSLGYSTDTQYF	TGTGCCAGCAGCTTAGGGTACAGCACAGATACGCAGTATTTT
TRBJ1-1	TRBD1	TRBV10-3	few	CAIRTGGNTEAFF	TGTGCCATCAGGACAGGGGGGAACACTGAAGCTTTCTTT
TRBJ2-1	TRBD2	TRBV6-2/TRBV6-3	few	CASSVAGGHDRHMLSSYNEQFF	TGTGCCAGCAGCGTCGCGGGGGGCCATGATCGGCACATGCTGAGCTCCTACAATGAGCAGTTCTTC
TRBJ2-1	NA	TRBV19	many	CASSTSDGDEQFF	TGTGCCAGTAGTACATCGGACGGGGATGAGCAGTTCTTC
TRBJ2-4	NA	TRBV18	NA	CASSPENIQYF	TGTGCCAGCTCACCAGAAAACATTCAGTACTTC
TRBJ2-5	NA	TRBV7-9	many	CASSHPQGRETQYF	TGTGCCAGCAGCCATCCACAGGGAAGAGAGACCCAGTACTTC
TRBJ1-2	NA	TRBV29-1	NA	CSVVRVADSYGYTF	TGCAGCGTTGTTAGGGTTGCAGACTCCTATGGCTACACCTTC
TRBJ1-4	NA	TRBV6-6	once	CASSYRGPATNEKLFF	TGTGCCAGCAGTTACCGGGGACCGGCAACTAATGAAAAACTGTTTTTT
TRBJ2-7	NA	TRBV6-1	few	CASSDGQTYEQYF	TGTGCCAGCAGTGATGGACAGACCTACGAGCAGTACTTC
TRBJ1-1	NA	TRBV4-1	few	CASSRIPLGGEGLAFF	TGCGCCAGCAGCCGCATACCCCTTGGGGGCGAGGGTTTAGCTTTCTTT
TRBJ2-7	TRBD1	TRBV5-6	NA	CASSTDRGYEQYF	TGTGCCAGCAGCACGGACAGGGGCTACGAGCAGTACTTC
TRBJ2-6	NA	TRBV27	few	CASRPVGGANVLTF	TGTGCCAGCAGGCCAGTAGGGGGGGCCAACGTCCTGACTTTC
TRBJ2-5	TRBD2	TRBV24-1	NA	CATSDLRSSGGTETQYF	TGTGCCACCAGTGATTTGCGGAGTAGCGGGGGGACCGAGACCCAGTACTTC
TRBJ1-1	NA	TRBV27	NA	CASSITRWGTEAFF	TGTGCCAGCAGTATCACGCGATGGGGCACTGAAGCTTTCTTT
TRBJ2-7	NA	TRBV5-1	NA	CASSPLGGSHF	TGCGCCAGCAGCCCCCTGGGGGGCAGTCACTTC
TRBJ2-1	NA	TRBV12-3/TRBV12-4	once	CASMYSNYNEQFF	TGTGCCAGCATGTACAGCAATTACAATGAGCAGTTCTTC
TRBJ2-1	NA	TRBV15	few	CATSRVVERNEQFF	TGTGCCACCAGCAGAGTAGTGGAGCGCAATGAGCAGTTCTTC
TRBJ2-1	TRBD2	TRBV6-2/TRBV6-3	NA	CASSSRRLAGGQRNYNEQFF	TGTGCCAGCAGTTCCCGAAGGCTAGCGGGGGGCCAAAGGAATTACAATGAGCAGTTCTTC
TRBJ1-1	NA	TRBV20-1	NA	CSASEGGNTEAFF	TGCAGTGCTAGTGAAGGGGGGAACACTGAAGCTTTCTTT
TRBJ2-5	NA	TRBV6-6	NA	CASSYSRAVQETQYF	TGTGCCAGCAGTTACTCACGAGCGGTACAAGAGACCCAGTACTTC
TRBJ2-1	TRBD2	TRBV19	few	CASSPRLAGDYNEQFF	TGTGCCAGTAGTCCCAGACTAGCGGGGGATTACAATGAGCAGTTCTTC
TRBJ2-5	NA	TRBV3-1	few	CASSPRLVDEAQYF	TGTGCCAGCAGCCCCAGGCTGGTAGACGAGGCCCAGTACTTC
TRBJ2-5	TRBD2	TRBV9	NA	CASNKAGGEETQYF	TGTGCCAGCAATAAGGCGGGAGGAGAAGAGACCCAGTACTTC
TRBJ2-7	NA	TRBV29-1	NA	CSVEDSVGEQYF	TGCAGCGTCGAGGACAGCGTTGGTGAGCAGTACTTC